The 4 T cell receptor beta chains in this list originate from one sample, sequenced in a study of cytomegalovirus exposure and HLA in healthy donors. It was with 60 Vbeta and 13 Jbeta primers that the PCR ran. Libraries were prepared by immunoSEQ multiplex PCR; TCRdb keeps only in-frame clonotypes and omits some of them. Of around 130,000 clones in the sample, roughly 79% are singletons; the top ten hold roughly 1.8%. Source material: PBMCs. These receptors all stem from a woman between 45 and 60 years old in good health and CMV-seronegative.

This clone was seen a few times. The J gene is TRBJ2-3, the V gene TRBV15, with D maybe TRBD2 (5 bases). The germline gives CDR1 LNHNV, CDR2 YYDKDF (reference sequence). The CDR3 contains 16 residues. V was trimmed by 2 bases and J by 2 bases, leaving 14 bases between them. CDR3 sequence reads: CATSRSTMPNTDTQYF. CDR3 bases: TGTGCCACCAGCAGATCGACTATGCCTAACACAGATACGCAGTATTTT.

The V call is TRBV5-1, the J call TRBJ1-1; D unresolved. V gave up 4 bases and J gave up 1 base, with 8 bases separating them. Germline V CDR1 and CDR2: SGHRS, YFSETQ. The CDR3 consists of 13 residues. CDR3 sequence (DNA): TGCGCCAGCAGCATCACACGGAACACTGAAGCTTTCTTT. Its translation is CASSITRNTEAFF.

The chain recombines TRBV18 with TRBJ1-6, with D possibly TRBD1 on 5 matching bases. The CDR3 has 15 amino acids. CDR1 KGHSH and CDR2 LQKENI come from the germline V gene. V was trimmed by 0 bases and J by 9 bases, leaving 12 bases between them. The DNA of the CDR3 is TGTGCCAGCTCACCACCGGGAGGGGTATTTTCACCCCTCCACTTT. Its protein is CASSPPGGVFSPLHF.

About this clone: Other nucleotide sequences from this sample produce the same CDR3. The gene calls are TRBV11-2 and TRBJ2-5, with D possibly being TRBD2 (6 bases). This CDR3 contains 14 residues. Germline CDR1 is SGHAT and CDR2 is FQNNGV. Trimming removed 2 bases from V and 5 bases from J, with 12 bases in between. CDR3 protein: CASSLSGGRETQYF. The CDR3 DNA reads TGTGCCAGCAGCTTATCCGGGGGTAGGGAGACCCAGTACTTC.